These T cell receptor beta chains were read from a single sample in a study of blood T cell repertoires in COVID-19. Measured with immunoSEQ multiplex PCR; TCRdb has only the in-frame clones, and not every one. The sample contains under 100,000 clones, under 80% of which appear only once. Sequenced: peripheral blood. The receptors were sampled from an elderly woman with active or convalescent COVID-19. Both conserved end residues are part of each CDR3. Each record gives: clone size, J gene, V gene, D gene, CDR3 protein, CDR3 DNA. D genes are given only for firm matches. Size tells how often a clone was seen (once, few, many) or the class of an expanded clone, and some rows leave it out.

size: -; J: TRBJ2-3; V: TRBV5-4; D: TRBD2; CDR3: CASSQRGAGTDTQYF; DNA: TGTGCCAGCAGCCAGCGGGGGGCAGGCACAGATACGCAGTATTTT
size: -; J: TRBJ1-3; V: TRBV5-6; D: -; CDR3: CASSSDGGSGNTIYF; DNA: TGTGCCAGCAGCTCGGACGGGGGCTCTGGAAACACCATATATTTT
size: -; J: TRBJ2-4; V: TRBV28; D: TRBD2; CDR3: CASSPGWGEGGKNIQYF; DNA: TGTGCCAGCAGTCCCGGATGGGGGGAGGGTGGCAAAAACATTCAGTACTTC
size: -; J: TRBJ2-1; V: TRBV13; D: -; CDR3: CASSSRSGTGNWNEQFF; DNA: TGTGCCAGCAGCTCCCGCTCCGGGACTGGGAATTGGAATGAGCAGTTCTTC
size: -; J: TRBJ2-5; V: TRBV5-1; D: TRBD2; CDR3: CASSLTSGGQETQYF; DNA: TGCGCCAGCAGCCTAACTAGCGGGGGGCAAGAGACCCAGTACTTC
size: -; J: TRBJ1-2; V: TRBV30; D: TRBD1; CDR3: CAWDRAHYGYTF; DNA: TGTGCCTGGGACAGGGCTCACTATGGCTACACCTTC
size: -; J: TRBJ1-1; V: TRBV5-8; D: -; CDR3: CASSLGQRAFF; DNA: TGTGCCAGCAGCTTGGGACAGAGAGCTTTCTTT
size: -; J: TRBJ1-3; V: TRBV13; D: -; CDR3: CASSLDRAGNTIYF; DNA: TGTGCCAGCAGCTTAGACAGGGCTGGAAACACCATATATTTT
size: few; J: TRBJ1-5; V: TRBV28; D: -; CDR3: CASSVGNQPQHF; DNA: TGTGCCAGCAGTGTCGGCAATCAGCCCCAGCATTTT
size: -; J: TRBJ2-3; V: TRBV19; D: TRBD2; CDR3: CASSTRDRATSGGAGTQYF; DNA: TGTGCCAGTAGTACCCGGGACAGGGCAACTAGCGGGGGGGCGGGTACGCAGTATTTT
size: few; J: TRBJ2-1; V: TRBV10-3; D: TRBD2; CDR3: CAISAYRLASYNEQFF; DNA: TGTGCCATCAGTGCGTACAGACTAGCCTCCTACAATGAGCAGTTCTTC
size: -; J: TRBJ2-3; V: TRBV15; D: -; CDR3: CATASGSADTQYF; DNA: TGTGCCACCGCTTCAGGTTCGGCAGATACGCAGTATTTT
size: few; J: TRBJ1-6; V: TRBV30; D: -; CDR3: CAWSFSGSPNSPLHF; DNA: TGTGCCTGGAGTTTCTCCGGGTCCCCTAATTCACCCCTCCACTTT
size: few; J: TRBJ1-5; V: TRBV19; D: TRBD1; CDR3: CASRRTGANSGSNQPQHF; DNA: TGTGCCAGTAGAAGGACAGGTGCTAATAGCGGAAGCAATCAGCCCCAGCATTTT
size: few; J: TRBJ1-1; V: TRBV6-1; D: -; CDR3: CASSEIWGNTEAFF; DNA: TGTGCCAGCAGTGAAATATGGGGCAACACTGAAGCTTTCTTT
size: -; J: TRBJ2-3; V: TRBV30; D: -; CDR3: CAWSPSTDTQYF; DNA: TGTGCCTGGAGCCCTTCCACAGATACGCAGTATTTT
size: -; J: TRBJ2-5; V: TRBV3-1/TRBV3-2; D: -; CDR3: CASSPDSARGETQYF; DNA: TGTGCCAGCAGCCCGGACAGTGCGAGGGGAGAGACCCAGTACTTC
size: -; J: TRBJ2-7; V: TRBV19; D: -; CDR3: CASSSPLYEQYF; DNA: TGTGCCAGTAGTTCCCCACTATACGAGCAGTACTTC
size: -; J: TRBJ2-4; V: TRBV10-3; D: TRBD2; CDR3: CAISELLAGENIQYF; DNA: TGTGCCATCAGTGAACTACTAGCGGGGGAAAACATTCAGTACTTC
size: -; J: TRBJ2-5; V: TRBV9; D: TRBD2; CDR3: CASSPRVGLAGGKQETQYF; DNA: TGTGCCAGCAGCCCCCGAGTGGGGCTAGCGGGGGGGAAGCAAGAGACCCAGTACTTC
size: -; J: TRBJ2-2; V: TRBV28; D: -; CDR3: CASRRGELFF; DNA: TGTGCCAGCAGGCGGGGGGAGCTGTTTTTT
size: -; J: TRBJ1-6; V: TRBV7-9; D: -; CDR3: CASSLASGVNSPLHF; DNA: TGTGCCAGCAGCTTAGCGTCGGGTGTTAATTCACCCCTCCACTTT
size: -; J: TRBJ2-1; V: TRBV4-1; D: TRBD2; CDR3: CASSGGLAGSFFSYNEQFF; DNA: TGCGCCAGCAGCGGGGGACTAGCGGGGTCTTTTTTCTCCTACAATGAGCAGTTCTTC
size: -; J: TRBJ1-2; V: TRBV28; D: -; CDR3: CASSLFSTNYGYTF; DNA: TGTGCCAGCAGTTTATTTAGTACTAACTATGGCTACACCTTC
size: -; J: TRBJ2-5; V: TRBV11-2; D: -; CDR3: CASSTGQVPETQYF; DNA: TGTGCCAGCAGCACGGGACAAGTACCCGAGACCCAGTACTTC
size: -; J: TRBJ1-3; V: TRBV2; D: -; CDR3: CASSRQISGNTIYF; DNA: TGTGCCAGCAGTAGACAGATCTCTGGAAACACCATATATTTT
size: -; J: TRBJ2-7; V: TRBV3-1/TRBV3-2; D: -; CDR3: CASSQGASYEQYF; DNA: TGTGCCAGCAGCCAAGGAGCTTCCTACGAGCAGTACTTC
size: -; J: TRBJ1-1; V: TRBV6-5; D: -; CDR3: CASRGEVNTEAFF; DNA: TGTGCCAGCCGAGGTGAGGTGAACACTGAAGCTTTCTTT
size: -; J: TRBJ2-2; V: TRBV6-4; D: -; CDR3: CASSDSDTGELFF; DNA: TGTGCCAGCAGTGACTCCGACACCGGGGAGCTGTTTTTT
size: -; J: TRBJ1-6; V: TRBV28; D: -; CDR3: CASKPGAVASSPLHF; DNA: TGTGCCAGCAAACCTGGGGCAGTGGCAAGTTCACCCCTCCACTTT
size: -; J: TRBJ2-2; V: TRBV5-5; D: TRBD1; CDR3: CASSLTGTGGGTGELFF; DNA: TGTGCCAGCAGCCTTACTGGGACAGGGGGCGGGACCGGGGAGCTGTTTTTT
size: few; J: TRBJ1-5; V: TRBV19; D: -; CDR3: CASSLGRGPNQPQHF; DNA: TGTGCCAGTAGTTTGGGCAGGGGACCTAATCAGCCCCAGCATTTT
size: once; J: TRBJ2-5; V: TRBV28; D: TRBD1; CDR3: CASRKGQARETQYF; DNA: TGTGCCAGCAGAAAGGGACAGGCAAGAGAGACCCAGTACTTC
size: -; J: TRBJ2-7; V: TRBV13; D: TRBD1; CDR3: CASSLRTGGIGYYEQYF; DNA: TGTGCCAGCAGCTTACGGACAGGGGGCATAGGGTACTACGAGCAGTACTTC
size: -; J: TRBJ2-7; V: TRBV10-3; D: -; CDR3: CATGRNRDNYEQYF; DNA: TGTGCCACCGGGAGGAACAGGGATAACTACGAGCAGTACTTC
size: -; J: TRBJ1-4; V: TRBV7-9; D: -; CDR3: CASSTTGQQDEKLFF; DNA: TGTGCCAGCAGCACCACAGGGCAGCAGGATGAAAAACTGTTTTTT
size: -; J: TRBJ1-2; V: TRBV18; D: -; CDR3: CASSPREGDYGYTF; DNA: TGTGCCAGCTCACCACGTGAGGGTGACTATGGCTACACCTTC
size: -; J: TRBJ2-1; V: TRBV6-2/TRBV6-3; D: TRBD2; CDR3: CASSLAGFYNEQFF; DNA: TGTGCCAGCAGCCTAGCGGGTTTCTACAATGAGCAGTTCTTC
size: -; J: TRBJ1-3; V: TRBV30; D: TRBD1; CDR3: CAWTPMGTGGNTIYF; DNA: TGTGCCTGGACTCCCATGGGGACAGGGGGAAACACCATATATTTT
size: -; J: TRBJ2-1; V: TRBV7-8; D: TRBD2; CDR3: CASSLVIFGTKYNEQFF; DNA: TGTGCCAGCAGCTTAGTGATTTTCGGGACTAAATACAATGAGCAGTTCTTC
size: -; J: TRBJ2-3; V: TRBV5-1; D: TRBD2; CDR3: CASRSSGGAGDTQYF; DNA: TGCGCCAGCAGGAGTAGCGGGGGGGCCGGGGATACGCAGTATTTT
size: -; J: TRBJ2-3; V: TRBV15; D: TRBD2; CDR3: CATSRAGGPTDTQYF; DNA: TGTGCCACCAGCAGAGCGGGGGGGCCCACAGATACGCAGTATTTT
size: -; J: TRBJ2-7; V: TRBV3-1/TRBV3-2; D: TRBD1; CDR3: CASSLGQDPYEQYF; DNA: TGTGCCAGCAGCCTCGGACAGGACCCCTACGAGCAGTACTTC
size: -; J: TRBJ1-1; V: TRBV5-5; D: -; CDR3: CASSVGLGNTEAFF; DNA: TGTGCCAGCAGCGTGGGACTGGGGAACACTGAAGCTTTCTTT
size: -; J: TRBJ2-7; V: TRBV6-5; D: -; CDR3: CASSYKTGERYEQYF; DNA: TGTGCCAGCAGTTACAAGACAGGAGAGAGATACGAGCAGTACTTC
size: -; J: TRBJ2-2; V: TRBV6-2/TRBV6-3; D: TRBD1; CDR3: CASSTTGGHTGELFF; DNA: TGTGCCAGCAGTACTACAGGGGGCCACACCGGGGAGCTGTTTTTT